The entry below gives a single T cell receptor beta chain sequence along with its context. The antigen is not known. These data belong to a study of OX40 agonist ivuxolimab in advanced cancers. Here immunoSEQ multiplex PCR was the method, and the copy in TCRdb shows in-frame clones only, minus some. Seen here are 15,000 to 20,000 clones, approximately 80% observed once, and the top ten hold 26%. Study-wide findings and caveats: The work left the antigen specificity of expanded peripheral T cells undetermined.

This clonotype was sampled from an adult with an advanced solid tumor such as melanoma, head and neck, liver or kidney cancer. The material sequenced was CD4+ or CD8+ T cells sorted from blood, taken in a trial of the OX40 agonist ivuxolimab.

The CDR3 sequence is CASRTTGLKSELFF. The CDR3, as DNA: TGTGCCAGCAGGACGACAGGCTTAAAATCAGAACTGTTTTTT. The chain has TRBV6-6 and TRBJ1-4, with D tentatively TRBD1 (6 bases). The V end was cut by 6 bases, the J end by 12 bases, with 20 bases between. Per germline, CDR1 MNHNY and CDR2 SVGAGI (reference sequence). The CDR3 runs to 14 residues.